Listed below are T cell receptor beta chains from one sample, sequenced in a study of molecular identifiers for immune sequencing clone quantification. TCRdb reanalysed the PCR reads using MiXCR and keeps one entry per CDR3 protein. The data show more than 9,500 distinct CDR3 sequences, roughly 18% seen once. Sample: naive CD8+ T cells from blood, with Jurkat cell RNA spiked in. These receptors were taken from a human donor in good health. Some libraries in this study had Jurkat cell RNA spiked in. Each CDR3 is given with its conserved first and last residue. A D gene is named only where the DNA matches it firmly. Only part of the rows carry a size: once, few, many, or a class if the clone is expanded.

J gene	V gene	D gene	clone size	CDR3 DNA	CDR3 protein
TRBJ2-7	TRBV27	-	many	TGTGCCAGCAGCTCTCAGGGGTTCGGCGGCGAGCAGTACTTC	CASSSQGFGGEQYF
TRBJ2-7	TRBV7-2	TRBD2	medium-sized	TGTGCCAGCAGCCTAAATCTAGCGGGAGGACGCTACGAGCAGTACTTC	CASSLNLAGGRYEQYF
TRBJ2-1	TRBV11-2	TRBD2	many	TGTGCCAGCAGCTTAGGGACTAGCGGGAGGACTGAGCAGTTCTTC	CASSLGTSGRTEQFF
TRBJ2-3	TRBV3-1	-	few	TGTGCCAGCAGCCTTCTTATGGGTAGCGAGCCACCCTACTACACAGATACGCAGTATTTT	CASSLLMGSEPPYYTDTQYF
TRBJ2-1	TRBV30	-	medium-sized	TGTGCCTGGAGTGTAGAAGGGGAGCAGTTCTTC	CAWSVEGEQFF
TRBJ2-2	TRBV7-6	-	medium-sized	TGTGCCAGCAGCCCCGCGGGACCCACCGGGGAGCTGTTTTTT	CASSPAGPTGELFF
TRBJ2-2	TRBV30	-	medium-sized	TGTGCCTGGAGTTTTCCACCGAACACCGGGGAGCTGTTTTTT	CAWSFPPNTGELFF
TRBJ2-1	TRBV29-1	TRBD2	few	TGCAGCGTCCAAGCGGGAGGGCCCTACAATGAGCAGTTCTTC	CSVQAGGPYNEQFF
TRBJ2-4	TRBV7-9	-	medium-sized	TGTGCCAGCAGCTTAGCAGAGGGGTTAGCCAAAAACATTCAGTACTTC	CASSLAEGLAKNIQYF
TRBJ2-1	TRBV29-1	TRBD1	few	TGCAGCGTTGTTGGACCCGGGACAGAGGATGAGCAGTTCTTC	CSVVGPGTEDEQFF
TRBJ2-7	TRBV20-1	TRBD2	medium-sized	TGCAGTGCGTCGGCTAGCGGGACCTACGAGCAGTACTTC	CSASASGTYEQYF
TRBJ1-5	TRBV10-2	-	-	TGCGCCTGCAGTGACGGAGGGTTCAGACAGTACAATCAGCCCCAGCATTTT	CACSDGGFRQYNQPQHF
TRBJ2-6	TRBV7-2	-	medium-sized	TGTGCCAGCAGCCGAAGATCCAGCTCTGGGGCCAACGTCCTGACTTTC	CASSRRSSSGANVLTF
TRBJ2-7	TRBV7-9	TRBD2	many	TGTGCCAGCAGAGGGACTATTACCTACGAGCAGTACTTC	CASRGTITYEQYF
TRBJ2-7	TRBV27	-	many	TGTGCCAGCAGTTTTGGGGCAGGTCCCTCCTACGAGCAGTACTTC	CASSFGAGPSYEQYF
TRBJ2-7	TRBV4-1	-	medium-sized	TGCGCCAGCAGCCAATTTGCAAAGGACGAGCAGTACTTC	CASSQFAKDEQYF
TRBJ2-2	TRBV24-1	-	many	TGTGCCACCAGTGAGGGGGGTCCAACCGGGGAGCTGTTTTTT	CATSEGGPTGELFF
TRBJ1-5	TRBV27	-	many	TGTGCCAGCAGCCTGACGCCAGGGGGCAATCAGCCCCAGCATTTT	CASSLTPGGNQPQHF